What follows are 20 T cell receptor beta chains derived from one specimen sequenced in a study of T-cell memory formation after mild COVID-19. TCRdb independently ran MiXCR on the 5' RACE reads; one entry per CDR3 protein. Of 120,000 to 150,000 distinct CDR3 sequences listed, approximately 5.7% are singletons. The sequenced sample consisted of PBMCs or a T cell subset sorted from them (not recorded which). These receptors originate from an adult woman who had mild COVID-19 (a few samples of this study predate the infection). Cell type and time point are not known.

This clonotype showed up many times. The chain uses TRBV10-3 and TRBJ2-1; D might be TRBD2 (6 bases). In germline, CDR1 is ENHRY, CDR2 SYGVKD. This CDR3 spans 15 amino acids. Trimming cost V 6 bases and J 0 bases, with 12 bases left between them. CDR3 region: CAIRGLEHSYNEQFF. The CDR3, as DNA: TGTGCCATCAGGGGACTGGAACACTCCTACAATGAGCAGTTCTTC.

This clonotype showed up many times. V is TRBV6-6 and J is TRBJ2-7; D perhaps matches TRBD1 (7 bases). V lost 5 bases, J lost 0 bases, and 17 bases lay in between. The CDR3 covers 16 residues. Germline CDR1 reads MNHNY; CDR2 reads SVGAGI (reference sequence). The CDR3, as DNA: TGTGCCAGCAGTCATCTCGGACAGGAGGGCTCCTACGAGCAGTACTTC. It is translated as CASSHLGQEGSYEQYF.

This clonotype was counted at least ten times. V gene TRBV12-3 or TRBV12-4 combines with J gene TRBJ2-2; D not resolved. V shed 2 bases and J shed 2 bases, with 9 bases lying between them. The CDR3 has 15 amino acids. The CDR3 nucleotides are TGTGCCAGCAGTTTAAGGCGATCCAACACCGGGGAGCTGTTTTTT. It yields the protein CASSLRRSNTGELFF.

This clonotype was recorded many times. CDR3 protein: CSARGRLAGADTQYF. Written as DNA, the CDR3 is TGCAGTGCTAGAGGCCGGCTAGCGGGAGCAGATACGCAGTATTTT. The rearrangement uses TRBV20-1 and TRBJ2-3; 10 nucleotides align to TRBD2. V trimming: 1 base; J trimming: 4 bases; junction bases outside the gene matches: 5. The CDR3 loop spans 15 amino acids. Germline V gene sequence: CDR1 DFQATT, CDR2 SNEGSKA (reference sequence).

The chain links TRBV7-9 to TRBJ1-5; no clear D. The germline V and J ends were trimmed by 2 bases and 5 bases, with 7 bases remaining between them. This CDR3 region has 13 residues. CDR1 and CDR2 (germline): SEHNR, FQNEAQ (reference sequence). CDR3 residues: CASSLNSHQPQHF. CDR3 nucleotide sequence: TGTGCCAGCAGCTTAAACAGCCATCAGCCCCAGCATTTT.

This clonotype was seen at least ten times. The chain carries TRBV5-1 and TRBJ2-3; weak D call: TRBD1 (5 bases). The CDR3 runs 15 residues. Germline assignment: CDR1 SGHRS and CDR2 YFSETQ. V lost 4 bases and J 0 bases, leaving 12 bases between the germline ends. The CDR3, as DNA: TGCGCCAGCAGCACCGGACAAGTAAGCACAGATACGCAGTATTTT. Translation: CASSTGQVSTDTQYF.

This clonotype was seen many times. The CDR3 protein is CASSFAGPSSYNEQFF. The CDR3 DNA is TGTGCCAGCAGTTTCGCCGGGCCGAGCTCCTACAATGAGCAGTTCTTC. The J gene is TRBJ2-1, the V gene TRBV12-3 or TRBV12-4; no clear D. Trimming cost V 3 bases and J 0 bases, with 12 bases left between them. This CDR3 contains 16 residues.

This clonotype has just a few counts. V and J are TRBV12-3 or TRBV12-4 and TRBJ1-5; D call uncertain. There are 13 residues in the CDR3. V lost 6 bases and J 5 bases, leaving 11 bases between the germline ends. CDR3 residues: CASSPPGDQPQHF. DNA of the CDR3: TGTGCCAGCAGCCCCCCTGGCGATCAGCCCCAGCATTTT.

This clonotype turned up a few times. V is TRBV5-1 and J is TRBJ2-2; 12 positions match TRBD2. The CDR3 has 15 amino acids. CDR1 is SGHRS and CDR2 is YFSETQ in the germline V gene. Trimming at V came to 7 bases and at J to 5 bases, leaving 6 bases not matched to a gene. The chain's CDR3 is CASSPGLAGTGELFF. As DNA, the CDR3 is TGCGCCAGCTCCCCAGGACTAGCGGGAACCGGGGAGCTGTTTTTT.

This clonotype was counted at least ten times. The gene calls are TRBV12-3 or TRBV12-4 and TRBJ2-3; D is perhaps TRBD2 (5 bases). V gave up 5 bases and J gave up 0 bases, with 9 bases separating them. The length of the CDR3 is 14 residues. As DNA, the CDR3 is TGTGCCAGCAGTCCCGAGCGGAGCACAGATACGCAGTATTTT. It specifies CASSPERSTDTQYF.

This clonotype has just a few counts. The chain recombines TRBV20-1 with TRBJ2-5; D may be TRBD2 (6 bases). Between the trimmed V and J ends, which lost 1 base and 5 bases, there was a span of 11 bases. This CDR3 contains 13 residues. Germline values: CDR1 DFQATT, CDR2 SNEGSKA (reference sequence). The CDR3 nucleotides are TGCAGTGCTAGAGGGGAGGCGGTGGAGACCCAGTACTTC. It specifies CSARGEAVETQYF.

This chain links TRBV11-2 with TRBJ2-1; 8 nucleotides line up with TRBD2. V lost 1 base to trimming and J lost 2 bases; unmatched junction nucleotides: 4. This CDR3 has 16 amino acids. Looked up from germline, CDR1 is SGHAT and CDR2 is FQNNGV. The chain's CDR3 is CASSLGTRGAYNEQFF. The DNA of the CDR3 is TGTGCCAGCAGCTTAGGTACGCGGGGGGCCTACAATGAGCAGTTCTTC.

This clonotype has more than one count but fewer than ten. The genes are TRBV3-1 and TRBJ2-5; 11 positions agree with TRBD2. CDR1 and CDR2 from the germline V gene are LGHDT and YNNKEL (reference sequence). J lost 7 bases, V lost 3 bases, and 13 bases had no gene match. The CDR3 runs to 17 residues. CDR3 in DNA: TGTGCCAGCAGCCAGGAAACCCTAGCGGGGGGTCGAGGGACCCAGTACTTC. Translated, it gives CASSQETLAGGRGTQYF.

This clonotype was counted between two and nine times. The chain combines TRBV19 with TRBJ2-5; 12 nucleotides match TRBD2. Germline lookup yields CDR1 LNHDA and CDR2 SQIVND (reference sequence). The CDR3 loop spans 18 amino acids. V shed 4 bases and J 0 bases; nucleotides not matched to a gene: 9. The CDR3 DNA sequence: TGTGCCAGTAGTAAAAGGACTAGCGGGACATTAGACCAAGAGACCCAGTACTTC. It translates to CASSKRTSGTLDQETQYF.

This clonotype came up many times. The chain links TRBV11-2 to TRBJ2-4; 7 bases agree with TRBD2. Germline V gene data show CDR1 as SGHAT and CDR2 as FQNNGV. This CDR3 has 13 residues. V was pared by 7 bases and J by 9 bases, with 9 bases of the junction left unmatched. This chain's CDR3 is CASNPGGRSIQYF. CDR3 coding DNA: TGTGCCAGCAACCCGGGGGGTAGAAGCATTCAGTACTTC.

In this sample, this clonotype turned up many times. This chain joins TRBV7-9 and TRBJ2-7, with 9 bases matching TRBD2. J lost 1 base, V lost 5 bases, and 6 bases had no gene match. The CDR3 consists of 15 residues. Germline V gives CDR1 SEHNR, CDR2 FQNEAQ (reference sequence). CDR3 DNA: TGTGCCAGCAGCCCAGTAGCGGGGGCGTCCTACGAGCAGTACTTC. Protein product: CASSPVAGASYEQYF.

The J gene is TRBJ2-3, the V gene TRBV12-3 or TRBV12-4, with a weak D call TRBD1 (5 bases). Trimming pared 6 bases from V and 8 bases from J, leaving 12 bases between. This CDR3 has 12 amino acids. In DNA form, the CDR3 reads TGTGCCAGCAGGGCAGGGCACGGTACGCAGTATTTT. As protein: CASRAGHGTQYF.

J is TRBJ2-1 and V is TRBV5-1, with unresolved D. Germline V gene sequence: CDR1 SGHRS, CDR2 YFSETQ. The CDR3 is 14 residues long. Trimming shortened V by 0 bases and J by 6 bases, and 10 bases separated the two germline ends. The DNA of the CDR3 is TGCGCCAGCAGCTTGGCAACGGATGTCAATGAGCAGTTCTTC. Amino acids: CASSLATDVNEQFF.

This clonotype was detected many times. The chain joins TRBV29-1 to TRBJ1-2, with D perhaps matching TRBD1 (6 bases). The V gene's germline CDR1 is SQVTM and CDR2 ANQGSEA. Trimming took 3 bases from V and 2 from J, leaving 13 bases between them. The CDR3 runs 14 residues. The CDR3 coding sequence is TGCAGCGTTGACCGGACAGAAAGGAACTATGGCTACACCTTC. This translates into CSVDRTERNYGYTF.

In this sample, this clonotype turned up many times. The CDR3 DNA reads as TGCGCCAGCAGCATCGTCACAGTCGTTGTCACTGAAGCTTTCTTT. Amino acids: CASSIVTVVVTEAFF. The chain employs TRBV5-1 and TRBJ1-1; D is unresolved. The V gene's germline CDR1 is SGHRS and CDR2 YFSETQ. V lost 4 bases, J lost 4 bases, and 17 bases lay in between. This CDR3 contains 15 residues.